This T cell receptor (beta chain) was observed in a study of T cells after yellow fever vaccination. General study points: It was a weaker secondary response, yet one that peaked faster, at day 5 versus 15.

Germline lookup yields CDR1 MNHEY and CDR2 SMNVEV (reference sequence). Trimming removed 5 bases from V and 8 bases from J; junction bases left unmatched: 7. The CDR3 covers 15 residues. TCRdb ran MiXCR on the 5' RACE reads and lists one entry per CDR3 protein. Among about 160,000 distinct CDR3 sequences, 6% to 7.5% were seen once, and the ten largest hold approximately 2.5%. As regards this clonotype: What it binds is unknown.

This TCR came from a man between 18 and 35 years old who received the YFV17D yellow fever vaccine. This chain connects TRBV27 to TRBJ1-6; 9 bases align to TRBD1. The sequences come from CD4+ T cells sorted from PBMCs, collected about 5 days after the first yellow fever vaccination. The CDR3 sequence: CASSTTGTGHSPLHF. The DNA for the CDR3 is TGTGCCAGCAGTACGACCGGGACAGGGCATTCACCCCTCCACTTT.